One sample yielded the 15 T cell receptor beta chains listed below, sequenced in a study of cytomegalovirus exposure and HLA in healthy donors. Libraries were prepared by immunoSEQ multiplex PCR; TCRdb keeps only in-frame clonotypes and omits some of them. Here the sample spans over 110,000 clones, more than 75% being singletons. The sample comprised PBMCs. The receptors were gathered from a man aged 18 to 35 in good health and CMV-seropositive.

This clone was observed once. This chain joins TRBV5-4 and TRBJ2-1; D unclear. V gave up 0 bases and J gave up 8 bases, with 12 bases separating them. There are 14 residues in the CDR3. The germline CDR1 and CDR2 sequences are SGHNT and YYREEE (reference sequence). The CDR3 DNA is TGTGCCAGCAGCTTGGACCCAAGCCCCCATGAGCAGTTCTTC. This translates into CASSLDPSPHEQFF.

The CDR3 here is CATSGGASYEQYF. CDR3 nucleotide sequence: TGTGCCACCAGCGGCGGGGCCTCCTACGAGCAGTACTTC. The chain couples TRBV15 to TRBJ2-7; TRBD2 is a possible D gene (6 bases). V was trimmed by 5 bases and J by 0 bases, leaving 8 bases between them. The CDR3 loop spans 13 amino acids. CDR1 and CDR2 from the germline V gene are LNHNV and YYDKDF (reference sequence). The whole variable domain, filled in from reference TRBV15 and TRBJ2-7, reads DAMVIQNPRYQVTQFGKPVTLSCSQTLNHNVMYWYQQKSSQAPKLLFHYYDKDFNNEADTPDNFQSRRPNTSFCFLDIRSPGLGDTAMYLCATSGGASYEQYFGPGTRLTVT.

The CDR3 DNA sequence: TGTGCCAGCAGGGGGACATGGGCATCAGAGACCCAGTACTTC. Translation: CASRGTWASETQYF. The chain joins TRBV6-1 to TRBJ2-5; D is possibly TRBD1 (6 bases). Per the germline V gene, CDR1 is MNHNS and CDR2 is SASEGT. V was cut by 6 bases and J by 4 bases, with 15 bases left in between. CDR3 length: 14 amino acids.

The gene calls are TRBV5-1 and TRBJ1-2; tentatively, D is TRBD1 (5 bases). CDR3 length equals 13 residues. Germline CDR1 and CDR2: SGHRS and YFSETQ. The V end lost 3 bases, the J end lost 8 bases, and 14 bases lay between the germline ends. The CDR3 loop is CASSSVGAEGYTF. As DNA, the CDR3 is TGCGCCAGCAGCTCGGTAGGGGCGGAGGGCTACACCTTC.

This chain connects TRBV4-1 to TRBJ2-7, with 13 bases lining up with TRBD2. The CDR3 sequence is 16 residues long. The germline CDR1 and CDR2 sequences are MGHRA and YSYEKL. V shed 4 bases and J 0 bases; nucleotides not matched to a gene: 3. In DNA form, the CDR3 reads TGCGCCAGCAGCCCGGGGACTAGCGGGAACTCCTACGAGCAGTACTTC. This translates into CASSPGTSGNSYEQYF.

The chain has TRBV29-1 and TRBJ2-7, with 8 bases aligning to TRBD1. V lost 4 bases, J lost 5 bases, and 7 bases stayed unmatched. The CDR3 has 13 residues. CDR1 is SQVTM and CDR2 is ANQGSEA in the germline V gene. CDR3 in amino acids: CSVAGTGFNEQYF. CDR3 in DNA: TGCAGCGTTGCCGGGACAGGTTTCAACGAGCAGTACTTC.

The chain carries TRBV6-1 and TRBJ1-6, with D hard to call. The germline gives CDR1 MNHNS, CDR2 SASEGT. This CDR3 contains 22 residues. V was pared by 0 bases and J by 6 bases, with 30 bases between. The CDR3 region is CASSEAHVGSVRTVNRNSPLHF. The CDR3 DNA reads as TGTGCCAGCAGTGAAGCGCATGTTGGTTCGGTTAGAACAGTCAATCGTAATTCACCCCTCCACTTT.

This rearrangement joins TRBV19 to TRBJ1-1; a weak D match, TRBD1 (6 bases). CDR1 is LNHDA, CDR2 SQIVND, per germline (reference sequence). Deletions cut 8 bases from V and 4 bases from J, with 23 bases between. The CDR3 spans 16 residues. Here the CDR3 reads CASYERDTLRGTEAFF. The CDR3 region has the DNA TGTGCCAGTTATGAGCGGGACACCCTGCGAGGCACTGAAGCTTTCTTT.

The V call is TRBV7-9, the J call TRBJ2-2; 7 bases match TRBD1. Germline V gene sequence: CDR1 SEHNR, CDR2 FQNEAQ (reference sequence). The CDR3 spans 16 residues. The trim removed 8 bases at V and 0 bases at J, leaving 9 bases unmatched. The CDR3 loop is CASVISGTANTGELFF. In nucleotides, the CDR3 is TGTGCCAGCGTTATTTCCGGGACAGCGAACACCGGGGAGCTGTTTTTT.

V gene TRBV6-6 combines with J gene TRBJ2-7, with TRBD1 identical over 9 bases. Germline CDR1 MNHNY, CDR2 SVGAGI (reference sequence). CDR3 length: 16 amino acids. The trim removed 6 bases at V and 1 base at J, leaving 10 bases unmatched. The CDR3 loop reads CASRYTVQGASYEQYF. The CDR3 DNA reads TGTGCCAGCAGGTACACTGTACAGGGGGCTTCCTACGAGCAGTACTTC.

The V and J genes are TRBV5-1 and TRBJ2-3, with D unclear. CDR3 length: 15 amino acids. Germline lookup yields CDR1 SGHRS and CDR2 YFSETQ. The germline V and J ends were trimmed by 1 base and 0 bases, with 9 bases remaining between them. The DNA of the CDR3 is TGCGCCAGCAGCTTGACACGCTCCAGCACAGATACGCAGTATTTT. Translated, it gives CASSLTRSSTDTQYF.

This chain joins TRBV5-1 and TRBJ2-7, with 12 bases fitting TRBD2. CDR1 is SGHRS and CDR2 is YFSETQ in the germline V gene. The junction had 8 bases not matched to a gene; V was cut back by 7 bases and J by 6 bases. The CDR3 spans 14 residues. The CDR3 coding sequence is TGCGCCAGCTGCCCGACTAGCGGGAGTCGCGAGCAGTACTTC. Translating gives CASCPTSGSREQYF.

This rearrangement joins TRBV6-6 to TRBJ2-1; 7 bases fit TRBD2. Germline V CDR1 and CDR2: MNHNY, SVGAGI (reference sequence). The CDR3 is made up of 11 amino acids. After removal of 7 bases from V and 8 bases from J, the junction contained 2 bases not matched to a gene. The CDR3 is CASIAGDEQFF. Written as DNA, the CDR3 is TGTGCCAGCATTGCGGGGGATGAGCAGTTCTTC.

The CDR3 reads CASSIWPSGGYETQYF. CDR3 DNA: TGTGCCAGTAGTATCTGGCCTAGCGGGGGGTACGAGACCCAGTACTTC. This chain connects TRBV19 to TRBJ2-5; 11 bases fit TRBD2. The germline gives CDR1 LNHDA, CDR2 SQIVND (reference sequence). The CDR3 has 16 amino acids. V shed 3 bases, J shed 5 bases, and the junction held 8 bases outside the gene matches.

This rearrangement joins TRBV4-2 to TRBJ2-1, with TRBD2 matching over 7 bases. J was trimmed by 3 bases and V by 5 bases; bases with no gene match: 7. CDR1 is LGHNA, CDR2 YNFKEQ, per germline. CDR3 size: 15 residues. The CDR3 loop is CASSSGLGDYNEQFF. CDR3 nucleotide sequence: TGTGCCAGCAGCTCCGGACTAGGGGACTACAATGAGCAGTTCTTC.